Listed below are T cell receptor beta chains from one sample, sequenced in a study of blood T cell repertoires in COVID-19. Profiling relied on immunoSEQ multiplex PCR, and the TCRdb table lists in-frame clones only, not all of them. The table lists 200,000 to 300,000 clones, 75% to 95% of them singletons. The specimen was peripheral blood. The receptors come from a person under 30 with COVID-19, enrolled during active disease. Each CDR3 is given with its conserved first and last residue. D genes are given only for firm matches. Some rows have no size entry. The others give once, few or many, or a class for an expanded clone.

v_call	j_call	clone_size	d_call	cdr3_nt	cdr3_aa
TRBV20-1	TRBJ2-2	-	-	TGCAGTGCTAGCCTCGCCGGGGAGCTGTTTTTT	CSASLAGELFF
TRBV4-1	TRBJ1-1	-	TRBD1	TGCGCCAGCAGCCAAGCCGACAGGGACACTGAAGCTTTCTTT	CASSQADRDTEAFF
TRBV9	TRBJ1-1	once	-	TGTGCCAGCAAGCAGGTGACTGAAGCTTTCTTT	CASKQVTEAFF
TRBV5-5	TRBJ1-6	-	-	TGTGCCAGCAGCCTAGCCCAATTTAATTCACCCCTCCACTTT	CASSLAQFNSPLHF
TRBV27	TRBJ1-2	once	-	TGTGCCAGCAGTTTTGGGCTTTTTGGCGGGAGATTCCGTGGCTACACCTTC	CASSFGLFGGRFRGYTF
TRBV15	TRBJ2-3	-	TRBD2	TGTGCCACCAGCAGAGATGAGGAGACTAGCGGAACCGTCACAGATACGCAGTATTTT	CATSRDEETSGTVTDTQYF
TRBV28	TRBJ1-5	few	-	TGTGCCAGCAGTTTTCCAGGGAGCAATCAGCCCCAGCATTTT	CASSFPGSNQPQHF
TRBV28	TRBJ2-2	-	TRBD2	TGTGCCAGCAGTTTCGACTTTGCGGGAGGCCTCACCGGGGAGCTGTTTTTT	CASSFDFAGGLTGELFF
TRBV19	TRBJ2-7	once	TRBD2	TGTGCCAGTACCGGGACGGGGGGAAGGAACGAGCAGTACTTC	CASTGTGGRNEQYF
TRBV11-2	TRBJ1-2	-	-	TGTGCCAGCAGCTACCGCGAGGAAGGCTATGGCTACACCTTC	CASSYREEGYGYTF
TRBV25-1	TRBJ2-7	-	-	TGTGCCAGCAGTGAAACGTCAGGGTCCCACGAGCAGTACTTC	CASSETSGSHEQYF
TRBV2	TRBJ1-2	-	TRBD1	TGTGCCAGCAGTCCCGGGACAGGGGGTCTGAGCTATGGCTACACCTTC	CASSPGTGGLSYGYTF
TRBV14	TRBJ2-3	-	TRBD2	TGTGCCAGCAGCCAAGTTGTAAGCGGGAGGACGCCCGGTAGCACAGATACGCAGTATTTT	CASSQVVSGRTPGSTDTQYF
TRBV7-8	TRBJ1-5	-	-	TGTGCCAGCAGCTTAGACGGAGTTAGCGCTCAGCCCCAGCATTTT	CASSLDGVSAQPQHF
TRBV4-1	TRBJ1-1	-	-	TGCGCCAGCAGCTCCTACACTGAAGCTTTCTTT	CASSSYTEAFF
TRBV24-1	TRBJ2-5	-	-	TGTGCCACCAGTGGGTGGGGCGAGGCAGAGACCCAGTACTTC	CATSGWGEAETQYF
TRBV5-6	TRBJ2-5	-	TRBD2	TGTGCCAGCAGCTTGGGGGGAGCGGGGCAAGAGACCCAGTACTTC	CASSLGGAGQETQYF
TRBV19	TRBJ2-7	-	-	TGTGCCAGTAGTATCTCGGGGACCTACGAGCAGTACTTC	CASSISGTYEQYF
TRBV20-1	TRBJ2-1	-	-	TGCAGTGCTAGTCAGGTCGCTGAGCAGTTCTTC	CSASQVAEQFF
TRBV10-1	TRBJ2-7	few	-	TGCGCCAGCAGTAAGACAGGGAGGGAGCAGTACTTC	CASSKTGREQYF
TRBV4-1	TRBJ2-5	-	TRBD1	TGCGCCAGCAGCCAAGATACAGGGGTGGAGACCCAGTACTTC	CASSQDTGVETQYF
TRBV5-1	TRBJ2-7	-	TRBD2	TGCGCCAGCAGCTTGGGGGTAGCGGGCCGGGCCCGCTCCTACGAGCAGTACTTC	CASSLGVAGRARSYEQYF
TRBV7-9	TRBJ2-7	-	-	TGTGCCAGCAGCCTTGGGGGGACAGACCCCTACGAGCAGTACTTC	CASSLGGTDPYEQYF
TRBV29-1	TRBJ2-3	-	TRBD2	TGCAGCGTCACCCTAGCGGGAGGCCTCGATACGCAGTATTTT	CSVTLAGGLDTQYF
TRBV7-6	TRBJ2-7	-	TRBD1	TGTGCCAGCAGCTTGGACAGGGGGAGTCGCGAGCAGTACTTC	CASSLDRGSREQYF
TRBV19	TRBJ1-6	-	-	TGTGCCAGTAGTATATCGTTACTCAATTCACCCCTCCACTTT	CASSISLLNSPLHF
TRBV5-1	TRBJ1-4	few	-	TGCGCCAGCAGCTTGGGGGCGAATGAAAAACTGTTTTTT	CASSLGANEKLFF
TRBV5-4	TRBJ2-2	-	-	TGTGCCAGCAGCTTGACTCCCACCGGGGAGCTGTTTTTT	CASSLTPTGELFF
TRBV18	TRBJ1-3	-	-	TGTGCCACCCGGGCGACCGGGGCCAGGGGTGGAAACACCATATATTTT	CATRATGARGGNTIYF
TRBV3-1/TRBV3-2	TRBJ2-5	-	-	TGTGCCAGCGACGGCGCGGGGGCAGGGGAGACCCAGTACTTC	CASDGAGAGETQYF
TRBV19	TRBJ1-6	once	-	TGTGCCAGTAGTACAGGGGAGAAGTATAATTCACCCCTCCACTTT	CASSTGEKYNSPLHF
TRBV5-6	TRBJ2-7	-	TRBD2	TGTGCCAGCAGCTTGGACACTAGCGGGAGAAGCGAGCAGTACTTC	CASSLDTSGRSEQYF
TRBV27	TRBJ2-7	-	TRBD2	TGTGCCAGCAGTCTAGGACTAGACTCCTACGAGCAGTACTTC	CASSLGLDSYEQYF
TRBV5-5	TRBJ1-5	-	TRBD1	TGTGCCAGCAGCTTAACAGGGGTTGATCAGCCCCAGCATTTT	CASSLTGVDQPQHF
TRBV4-1	TRBJ2-2	-	TRBD2	TGCGCCAGCTTGGCGGGAGATCTGACCGGGGAGCTGTTTTTT	CASLAGDLTGELFF
TRBV19	TRBJ2-3	-	TRBD2	TGTGCCAGTAGTCCATTTCGGGGGGGAGGGAAGACAGATACGCAGTATTTT	CASSPFRGGGKTDTQYF
TRBV3-1/TRBV3-2	TRBJ2-3	-	TRBD2	TGTGCCAGCAGCCAAGCAACTAGCGGGAGTGCAGATACGCAGTATTTT	CASSQATSGSADTQYF
TRBV6-5	TRBJ1-1	-	-	TGTGCCAGCACCCGGCGGGGTGAAGCTTTCTTT	CASTRRGEAFF
TRBV6-1	TRBJ1-2	once	-	TGTGCCAGCAGTGAAGTCGTCAGGGGCTATGGCTACACCTTC	CASSEVVRGYGYTF
TRBV7-9	TRBJ1-2	-	-	TGTGCCAGCAGCTTACATGGAGGGAAGGCCTATGGCTACACCTTC	CASSLHGGKAYGYTF
TRBV6-5	TRBJ2-1	-	TRBD2	TGTGCCAGCAGGCGGACTAGCGGGAAGGGTGAGCAGTTCTTC	CASRRTSGKGEQFF
TRBV24-1	TRBJ2-6	once	TRBD1	TGTGCCACCTCAGGGGGACAGGGGACTTCTGGGGCCAACGTCCTGACTTTC	CATSGGQGTSGANVLTF
TRBV7-9	TRBJ2-2	-	TRBD1	TGTGCCAGCAGCTTAGCCCCGGGACAGATCAACACCGGGGAGCTGTTTTTT	CASSLAPGQINTGELFF
TRBV7-9	TRBJ2-5	-	-	TGTGCCAGCAGCTTAGTAGGGGAAATCCCCCAAGAGACCCAGTACTTC	CASSLVGEIPQETQYF
TRBV7-2	TRBJ2-1	-	TRBD2	TGTGCCAGCAGCCTCAGGGGGGCGGGAGGGCTTCAAGGCAATGAGCAGTTCTTC	CASSLRGAGGLQGNEQFF
TRBV28	TRBJ1-4	-	-	TGTGCCAGCAGTTTAACTACAACTAATGAAAAACTGTTTTTT	CASSLTTTNEKLFF
TRBV6-5	TRBJ2-1	-	TRBD2	TGTGCCAGCAGTACCTACGGCGGGAGCTACAATGAGCAGTTCTTC	CASSTYGGSYNEQFF
TRBV19	TRBJ2-1	-	-	TGTGCCAGTAGTATCGCGGCTAGCGACTACAATGAGCAGTTCTTC	CASSIAASDYNEQFF
TRBV3-1/TRBV3-2	TRBJ2-1	-	TRBD2	TGTGCCAGCAGCCAGCGCCCGGGACTAGCGGGGAACAATGAGCAGTTCTTC	CASSQRPGLAGNNEQFF
TRBV5-4	TRBJ2-3	-	TRBD2	TGTGCCAGCAGCTTGGTTGGTAGCGGGAGTTCCCCAGATACGCAGTATTTT	CASSLVGSGSSPDTQYF
TRBV27	TRBJ2-1	-	TRBD2	TGTGCCAGCAGTTTATCGGTCCTAGCGGGAGGTCGGTACAATGAGCAGTTCTTC	CASSLSVLAGGRYNEQFF